This T cell receptor beta chain was identified in a study of beta chain features in type 1 diabetes. Study-wide findings and caveats: In every one of the four CD4+ subsets, TCRB CDR3s were moderately but significantly shorter in Type 1 diabetes patients.

A few counts support this clone. Antigen specificity is unknown. Sequenced material consisted of expressed TCRB transcripts (all of the isolated RNA was reverse transcribed). Sequencing used immunoSEQ multiplex PCR; TCRdb keeps in-frame clones, though not all of them. Seen here are about 120,000 clones, roughly 15% observed once, and the top ten hold approximately 2.3%. V was clipped by 5 bases and J by 7 bases, with 18 bases between them. The V gene's germline CDR1 is SEHNR and CDR2 FQNEAQ (reference sequence). There are 15 residues in the CDR3. Sequencing was carried out using central memory CD4+ T cells from blood. The chain is built from TRBV7-9 and TRBJ2-1, with TRBD1 as a possible D gene (6 bases). The receptor comes from a man younger than 40 with type 1 diabetes. In DNA form, the CDR3 reads TGTGCCAGCAGCGCCCGGGACACCGTCCGGAATGAGCAGTTCTTC. Its translation: CASSARDTVRNEQFF.